This T cell receptor (beta chain) is from a study of OX40 agonist ivuxolimab in advanced cancers. Some clones are missing from TCRdb's copy, which holds only in-frame ones; the method was immunoSEQ multiplex PCR. This table holds approximately 66,000 clones, about 87% found once. CDR3 length: 13 amino acids. V was shortened by 4 bases and J by 3 bases, with 9 bases between the two germline ends. CDR1 and CDR2 (germline): SGHAT, FQNNGV. The sequence came from an adult with an advanced solid tumor such as melanoma, head and neck, liver or kidney cancer. This sample comprised CD4+ or CD8+ T cells sorted from blood, obtained in a trial of the OX40 agonist ivuxolimab. The V and J genes are TRBV11-2 and TRBJ1-1; D unresolved. DNA for the CDR3: TGTGCCAGCAGCTATGAAGGCGACACTGAAGCTTTCTTT. Encoded protein: CASSYEGDTEAFF.